Below are 20 T cell receptor beta chains sequenced from a single sample in a study of T cells after yellow fever vaccination. TCRdb called the 5' RACE reads again in MiXCR, with one record for every CDR3 protein. The repertoire holds some 240,000 distinct CDR3 sequences, with more than 3.5% as singletons. The sample in question was PBMCs, obtained 15 days after the yellow fever booster vaccination. These receptors originate from a man between 18 and 35 years old who received the YFV17D yellow fever vaccine.

This clonotype was detected many times. The V gene is TRBV5-1, the J gene TRBJ1-4; D is possibly TRBD1 (5 bases). V lost 4 bases and J 6 bases, leaving 10 bases between the germline ends. CDR1 and CDR2 from the germline V gene are SGHRS and YFSETQ. The CDR3 extends over 13 amino acids. DNA for the CDR3: TGCGCCAGCAGCCGAGACAGATATGAAAAACTGTTTTTT. Translation: CASSRDRYEKLFF.

This clonotype was recorded many times. The rearrangement links TRBV27 to TRBJ2-1, with D maybe TRBD2 (6 bases). CDR3 size: 14 residues. V lost 6 bases, J lost 2 bases, and 11 bases lay in between. CDR1 is MNHEY, CDR2 SMNVEV, per germline (reference sequence). The CDR3 DNA reads as TGTGCCAGCAGCCCGGGACTCCCCTACAATGAGCAGTTCTTC. It translates to CASSPGLPYNEQFF.

This clonotype was counted many times. The V and J genes are TRBV11-2 and TRBJ1-1, with D hard to call. Trimming left V 7 bases short and J 3 bases short, with 6 bases between. The V gene's germline CDR1 is SGHAT and CDR2 FQNNGV. The CDR3 covers 11 residues. The CDR3 reads CASTEYTEAFF. The CDR3 nucleotides read TGTGCCAGCACCGAGTACACTGAAGCTTTCTTT.

This clonotype was seen at least ten times. The rearrangement links TRBV18 to TRBJ1-1; 7 positions agree with TRBD1. The J segment lost 1 base and the V segment lost 6 bases, leaving 11 bases of the junction unmatched. This CDR3 is built from 16 residues. The germline V gene encodes CDR1 KGHSH and CDR2 LQKENI. CDR3 in amino acids: CASSPQQGSSNTEAFF. In DNA, the CDR3 is TGTGCCAGCTCCCCGCAACAGGGGTCCTCGAACACTGAAGCTTTCTTT.

The table lists this clonotype with a few counts. The gene calls are TRBV19 and TRBJ2-5; weak D call: TRBD2 (5 bases). The CDR3 runs to 14 residues. The V gene lost 3 bases and the J gene lost 1 base, with 9 bases spanning the gap. Germline V gives CDR1 LNHDA, CDR2 SQIVND (reference sequence). This chain's CDR3 is CASSIPGSQETQYF. The CDR3 DNA follows: TGTGCCAGTAGTATCCCGGGGAGCCAAGAGACCCAGTACTTC.

This clonotype was detected many times. The chain links TRBV9 to TRBJ2-7; D not resolved. Trimming shortened V by 0 bases and J by 0 bases, and 10 bases separated the two germline ends. This CDR3 region has 15 residues. Germline lookup yields CDR1 SGDLS and CDR2 YYNGEE. The CDR3 reads CASSVAGVGSYEQYF. CDR3 sequence (DNA): TGTGCCAGCAGCGTAGCTGGTGTCGGCTCCTACGAGCAGTACTTC. The full variable domain, in which reference TRBV9 and TRBJ2-7 provide the parts outside the CDR3, is DSGVTQTPKHLITATGQRVTLRCSPRSGDLSVYWYQQSLDQGLQFLIQYYNGEERAKGNILERFSAQQFPDLHSELNLSSLELGDSALYFCASSVAGVGSYEQYFGPGTRLTVT.

This clonotype was seen just once. A clone one base away is much larger, so this may be a read error. This chain uses TRBV20-1 with TRBJ2-7; 7 nucleotides align to TRBD1. Per the germline V gene, CDR1 is DFQATT and CDR2 is SNEGSKA (reference sequence). The CDR3 contains 14 residues. This chain's CDR3 is CSAKPGQSSYEQHF. As DNA, the CDR3 is TGCAGTGCTAAGCCGGGACAGAGCTCCTACGAGCAGCACTTC.

Many counts were recorded for this clonotype. For the CDR3, the DNA is TGCAGCGTACGCGGGGGAAACACCGGGGAGCTGTTTTTT. This translates into CSVRGGNTGELFF. V usage is TRBV29-1 and J usage is TRBJ2-2; 7 bases line up with TRBD2. CDR3 length: 13 residues. The germline V gene has CDR1 SQVTM and CDR2 ANQGSEA. V dropped 6 bases and J dropped 2; count of bases not matched to a gene: 3.

This clonotype was seen ten or more times. This rearrangement joins TRBV5-5 to TRBJ2-2, with TRBD2 matching over 12 bases. V lost 4 bases to trimming and J lost 0 bases; unmatched junction nucleotides: 4. Germline assignment: CDR1 SGHKS and CDR2 YYEKEE (reference sequence). This CDR3 is 17 amino acids long. The CDR3 DNA reads as TGTGCCAGCAGCCCCCCTAGCGGGGGGGCGAACACCGGGGAGCTGTTTTTT. This translates into CASSPPSGGANTGELFF.

This clonotype showed up many times. The rearrangement links TRBV20-1 to TRBJ2-6; D ambiguous. Trimming took off 4 bases at V and 0 bases at J, with 7 bases between the two ends. CDR3 length: 14 amino acids. Germline V gives CDR1 DFQATT, CDR2 SNEGSKA (reference sequence). The CDR3 is CSAIESSGANVLTF. CDR3 in DNA: TGCAGTGCTATAGAAAGCTCTGGGGCCAACGTCCTGACTTTC.

This clonotype was detected many times. The J gene is TRBJ1-5, the V gene TRBV18, with 8 bases fitting TRBD1. CDR3 length equals 13 residues. V lost 7 bases, J lost 7 bases, and 6 bases stayed unmatched. The germline gives CDR1 KGHSH, CDR2 LQKENI. The CDR3 sequence is CASYGTGRQPQHF. In DNA, the CDR3 is TGTGCCAGCTATGGGACAGGTAGACAGCCCCAGCATTTT.

This clonotype appeared a few times. The chain recombines TRBV19 with TRBJ1-1, with D possibly matching TRBD1 (5 bases). This CDR3 has 14 residues. V was trimmed by 4 bases and J by 4 bases, leaving 13 bases between them. CDR1 LNHDA and CDR2 SQIVND come from the germline V gene (reference sequence). CDR3 sequence: CASSTGNEVTEAFF. CDR3 DNA: TGTGCCAGTAGTACAGGGAACGAGGTCACTGAAGCTTTCTTT.

This clonotype was found many times. The DNA of the CDR3 is TGCGCCAGCAGCTTGGTGGTGAGGGGAGAGACAGATACGCAGTATTTT. Protein sequence: CASSLVVRGETDTQYF. The chain recombines TRBV5-1 with TRBJ2-3, with D possibly being TRBD1 or TRBD2 (5 bases each). Trimming removed 0 bases from V and 3 bases from J, with 14 bases in between. The CDR3 contains 16 residues. In germline, CDR1 is SGHRS, CDR2 YFSETQ.

The table lists this clonotype with many counts. The chain uses TRBV29-1 and TRBJ2-2, with TRBD1 matching over 7 bases. Germline CDR1 reads SQVTM; CDR2 reads ANQGSEA. Germline trimming cut 4 bases from V and 7 bases from J; bases unmatched to any gene: 9. This CDR3 contains 14 residues. CDR3 protein: CSVASRGGGGELFF. The CDR3 DNA follows: TGCAGCGTTGCCTCCAGAGGGGGCGGCGGGGAGCTGTTTTTT.

Many counts were recorded for this clonotype. The chain couples TRBV29-1 to TRBJ1-2, with D perhaps matching TRBD1 (5 bases). From germline, CDR1 is SQVTM and CDR2 ANQGSEA. Trimming took 6 bases from V and 3 from J, leaving 14 bases between them. CDR3 length equals 13 residues. CDR3 amino acids: CSVRWGSDYGYTF. The CDR3 DNA follows: TGCAGCGTCCGGTGGGGCTCGGACTATGGCTACACCTTC.

On this clonotype: A much larger clone lies one base from this, so it may be a read error. The chain combines TRBV2 with TRBJ1-2; TRBD1 might be the D (5 bases). The germline CDR1 and CDR2 sequences are SNHLY and FYNNEI. The CDR3 contains 12 residues. Trimming stripped 2 bases from V and 7 bases from J, with 8 bases between. The CDR3 loop is CASSEHGTGYTF. CDR3 nucleotides: TGTGCCAGCAGTGAACATGGGACTGGCTACACCTTC.

The table lists this clonotype with many counts. The rearrangement links TRBV5-1 to TRBJ1-6, with a weak D call TRBD1 (6 bases). Germline CDR1 reads SGHRS; CDR2 reads YFSETQ. V lost 0 bases to trimming and J lost 3 bases, with 10 bases between them. The CDR3 loop spans 16 amino acids. The CDR3 coding sequence is TGCGCCAGCAGCTTGGCTGGGACAAACTATAATTCACCCCTCCACTTT. It is translated as CASSLAGTNYNSPLHF.

At least ten counts were recorded for this clonotype. This sequence joins TRBV20-1 and TRBJ1-6, with no clear D. Germline V lookup: CDR1 DFQATT, CDR2 SNEGSKA (reference sequence). Trimming shortened V by 1 base and J by 0 bases, and 13 bases separated the two germline ends. The CDR3 is 17 residues long. CDR3 coding DNA: TGCAGTGCTAGAGCCCACCACCAGAACTCCTATAATTCACCCCTCCACTTT. It yields the protein CSARAHHQNSYNSPLHF.

This chain connects TRBV4-1 to TRBJ1-2; D ambiguous. The CDR3 sequence is 15 residues long. Germline assignment: CDR1 MGHRA and CDR2 YSYEKL. Trimming took off 1 base at V and 1 base at J, with 10 bases between the two ends. The CDR3 sequence is CASSQVGRNNYGYTF. The CDR3 DNA sequence: TGCGCCAGCAGCCAAGTAGGGCGGAATAACTATGGCTACACCTTC.

The sample holds a few counts of this clonotype. The chain links TRBV19 to TRBJ2-7; perhaps TRBD2 as D (6 bases). V lost 8 bases and J lost 0, with 14 bases in between. The length of the CDR3 is 14 residues. In germline, CDR1 is LNHDA, CDR2 SQIVND (reference sequence). In DNA, the CDR3 is TGTGCCAGTGCGGGGCTACCCAACTCCTACGAGCAGTACTTC. Its protein is CASAGLPNSYEQYF.